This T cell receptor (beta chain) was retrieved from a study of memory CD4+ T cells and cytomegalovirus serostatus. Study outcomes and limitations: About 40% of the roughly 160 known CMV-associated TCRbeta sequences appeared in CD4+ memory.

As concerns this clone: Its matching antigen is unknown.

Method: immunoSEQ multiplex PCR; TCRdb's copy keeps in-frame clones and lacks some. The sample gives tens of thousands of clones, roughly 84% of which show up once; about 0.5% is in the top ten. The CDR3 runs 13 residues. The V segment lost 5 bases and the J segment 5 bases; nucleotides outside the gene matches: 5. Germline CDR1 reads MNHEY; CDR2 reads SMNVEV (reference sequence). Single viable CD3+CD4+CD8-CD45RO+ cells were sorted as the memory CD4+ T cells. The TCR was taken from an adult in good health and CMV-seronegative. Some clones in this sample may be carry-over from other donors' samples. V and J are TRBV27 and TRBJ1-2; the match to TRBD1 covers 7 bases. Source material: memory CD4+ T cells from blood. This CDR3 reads CASSPGTEYGYTF. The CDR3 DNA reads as TGTGCCAGCAGTCCTGGGACAGAGTATGGCTACACCTTC.